This TCR beta chain was retrieved from a study of blood T cell repertoires in COVID-19. Overall study: Both acute and convalescent COVID-19 samples were obtained from the United States, Italy and Spain. Sample material is recorded as cDNA or gDNA derived from T cells, B-cell-depleted T cells, or PBMCs.

The authors' processing: Cell counts per sample came from amplifying reference gene primers. Profiled with immunoSEQ multiplex PCR; TCRdb holds only in-frame clones, not every one. The V and J calls and clone size are taken from that table; D and trimming were inferred from the DNA. The sample lists around 290,000 clones; approximately 90% were seen once. The sequencing input was peripheral blood. This clonotype originated in a man aged 35 to 55 with acute or convalescent COVID-19.

The CDR3 reads CAVRTGSSGNTIYF. The CDR3 nucleotides read TGTGCCGTACGGACGGGGAGCTCTGGAAACACCATATATTTT. V usage is TRBV2 and J usage is TRBJ1-3, with D uncertain. The CDR3 extends over 14 amino acids. Germline V gives CDR1 SNHLY, CDR2 FYNNEI. V gave up 11 bases and J gave up 0 bases, with 14 bases separating them.